One sample yielded the 24 T cell receptor beta chains listed below, sequenced in a study of T cells after yellow fever vaccination. MiXCR, run by TCRdb on the 5' RACE reads, gives a single entry per CDR3 protein. The sample has some 220,000 distinct CDR3 sequences, 3.2% seen once. The sample here was CD4+ T cells sorted from PBMCs, taken 10 days after the yellow fever booster vaccination. These receptor sequences come from a man aged 18 to 30 who received the YFV17D yellow fever vaccine.

This clonotype has ten or more counts. V is TRBV6-5 and J is TRBJ1-1, with D unresolved. V lost 0 bases and J lost 6, with 8 bases in between. The CDR3 runs to 13 residues. Germline-derived CDR1 and CDR2 are MNHEY and SVGAGI. This chain's CDR3 is CASSYSRLAEAFF. The CDR3, as DNA: TGTGCCAGCAGTTACTCGCGGTTGGCTGAAGCTTTCTTT.

This chain connects TRBV6-5 to TRBJ1-2, with 12 bases identical to TRBD1. The V gene end was trimmed by 2 bases and the J gene end by 6 bases; junction bases not matched to a gene: 4. The CDR3 has 15 amino acids. Germline assignment: CDR1 MNHEY and CDR2 SVGAGI. CDR3 nucleotide sequence: TGTGCCAGCAGTTACGTGGGGACAGGGGGCCATGGCTACACCTTC. It yields the protein CASSYVGTGGHGYTF.

In the case of this clonotype: Given a much more abundant clone one base away, this may be a read error. CDR3 sequence reads: CASSPQDTDTQYF. CDR3 coding DNA: TGTGCCAGCTCACCCCAGGACACAGATACGCAGTATTTT. This sequence joins TRBV18 and TRBJ2-3; D unresolved. This CDR3 is 13 amino acids long. Germline V CDR1 and CDR2: KGHSH, LQKENI. V lost 3 bases and J 2 bases, leaving 6 bases between the germline ends.

At least ten counts were recorded for this clonotype. The chain joins TRBV5-1 to TRBJ1-6; the D is unclear. CDR3 length equals 15 residues. Per germline, CDR1 SGHRS and CDR2 YFSETQ. The V gene lost 0 bases and the J gene lost 7 bases, with 11 bases spanning the gap. CDR3 amino acids: CASSLGVYGNSPLHF. CDR3 nucleotide sequence: TGCGCCAGCAGCTTGGGGGTTTACGGGAATTCACCCCTCCACTTT. The variable domain in full, completed from reference TRBV5-1 and TRBJ1-6, reads KAGVTQTPRYLIKTRGQQVTLSCSPISGHRSVSWYQQTPGQGLQFLFEYFSETQRNKGNFPGRFSGRQFSNSRSEMNVSTLELGDSALYLCASSLGVYGNSPLHFGNGTRLTVT.

The gene calls are TRBV10-3 and TRBJ1-1; D remains ambiguous. The CDR3 has 14 amino acids. V was trimmed by 5 bases and J by 0 bases, leaving 10 bases between them. CDR1 and CDR2 from the germline V gene are ENHRY and SYGVKD. The CDR3 sequence is CAISRINLNTEAFF. Written as DNA, the CDR3 is TGTGCCATCAGTCGCATAAACTTGAACACTGAAGCTTTCTTT.

In its sample, this clonotype was seen a few times. The rearrangement uses TRBV11-1 and TRBJ2-7, with 7 bases that match TRBD1. V lost 2 bases, J lost 0 bases, and 10 bases stayed unmatched. The CDR3 length is 17 residues. Germline CDR1 is SGHAT and CDR2 is FQDESV (reference sequence). The CDR3 protein is CASSLPGAGTVSYEQYF. CDR3 nucleotide sequence: TGTGCCAGCAGCTTACCCGGAGCCGGGACAGTCTCCTACGAGCAGTACTTC.

This clonotype has at least ten counts. The CDR3 DNA reads as TGTGCCAGCAGCTTACTCCTTATAGCGGGGGGGAGCACAGATACGCAGTATTTT. It translates to CASSLLLIAGGSTDTQYF. This chain uses TRBV11-2 with TRBJ2-3; 11 nucleotides match TRBD2. The germline V gene has CDR1 SGHAT and CDR2 FQNNGV. The CDR3 covers 18 residues. Trimming at V came to 2 bases and at J to 0 bases, leaving 7 bases not matched to a gene.

J is TRBJ1-1 and V is TRBV29-1; D remains ambiguous. There are 13 residues in the CDR3. The germline V and J ends were trimmed by 1 base and 4 bases, with 10 bases remaining between them. Germline CDR1 and CDR2: SQVTM and ANQGSEA. The CDR3 DNA follows: TGCAGCGTTGAAGGGGGAGGGTCCACTGAAGCTTTCTTT. Its translation is CSVEGGGSTEAFF.

This clonotype was counted ten times or more. The chain has TRBV5-1 and TRBJ2-2; D is possibly TRBD1 (6 bases). This CDR3 is 15 amino acids long. Germline CDR1 SGHRS, CDR2 YFSETQ. Trimming took 4 bases from V and 4 from J, leaving 14 bases between them. This CDR3 reads CASSPGDTGTGELFF. DNA of the CDR3: TGCGCCAGCAGCCCCGGGGACACTGGCACCGGGGAGCTGTTTTTT. Combining the CDR3 with reference TRBV5-1 and TRBJ2-2 gives the whole variable domain KAGVTQTPRYLIKTRGQQVTLSCSPISGHRSVSWYQQTPGQGLQFLFEYFSETQRNKGNFPGRFSGRQFSNSRSEMNVSTLELGDSALYLCASSPGDTGTGELFFGEGSRLTVL.

This clonotype showed up just a few times. CDR3 DNA sequence: TGTGCCTGGAGTGGACAGGGAGCAGCGTCCGAGCAGTACTTC. Translated, it gives CAWSGQGAASEQYF. The chain has TRBV30 and TRBJ2-7; 7 bases are a match to TRBD1. With 1 base clipped from V and 6 bases from J, the junction kept 9 bases outside the gene matches. The V gene's germline CDR1 is GTSNPN and CDR2 SVGIG (reference sequence). The CDR3 covers 14 residues.

This clonotype came up a few times. The rearrangement uses TRBV4-1 and TRBJ1-5; D is perhaps TRBD1 (5 bases). Germline CDR1 MGHRA, CDR2 YSYEKL. This CDR3 region has 14 residues. The V gene lost 3 bases and the J gene lost 4 bases, with 10 bases spanning the gap. CDR3 DNA: TGCGCCAGCAGCCAGACAGTACTTAATCAGCCCCAGCATTTT. Its protein is CASSQTVLNQPQHF.

Only a few counts were recorded for this clonotype. This chain uses TRBV10-3 with TRBJ2-5; possible D gene TRBD2, 5 bases. The germline V gene has CDR1 ENHRY and CDR2 SYGVKD. The CDR3 length is 14 residues. Trimming cost V 5 bases and J 3 bases, with 13 bases left between them. CDR3 DNA: TGTGCCATCAGTTCCTCGGGATCGGAAGAGACCCAGTACTTC. Translation gives CAISSSGSEETQYF.

This clonotype was found many times. The chain joins TRBV7-2 to TRBJ2-3; 10 bases are a match to TRBD2. This CDR3 has 15 residues. V shed 5 bases, J shed 3 bases, and the junction held 5 bases outside the gene matches. In germline, CDR1 is SGHTA, CDR2 FQGNSA. The CDR3 loop is CASSRAGGWTDTQYF. CDR3 nucleotides: TGTGCCAGCAGCCGAGCGGGGGGGTGGACAGATACGCAGTATTTT. Looking up the rest from reference TRBV7-2 and TRBJ2-3 gives the full variable domain: GAGVSQSPSNKVTEKGKDVELRCDPISGHTALYWYRQSLGQGLEFLIYFQGNSAPDKSGLPSDRFSAERTGGSVSTLTIQRTQQEDSAVYLCASSRAGGWTDTQYFGPGTRLTVL.

In its sample, this clonotype was seen a few times. The rearrangement joins TRBV5-1 to TRBJ2-5; 10 nucleotides agree with TRBD1. Unmatched junction bases numbered 8, after V lost 4 bases and J lost 8 bases. Germline values: CDR1 SGHRS, CDR2 YFSETQ. CDR3 length equals 14 residues. CDR3 protein: CASSGDRGRGTQYF. The CDR3, as DNA: TGCGCCAGCAGCGGAGACAGGGGGCGGGGCACCCAGTACTTC. Variable domain in full (rest from reference TRBV5-1 and TRBJ2-5): KAGVTQTPRYLIKTRGQQVTLSCSPISGHRSVSWYQQTPGQGLQFLFEYFSETQRNKGNFPGRFSGRQFSNSRSEMNVSTLELGDSALYLCASSGDRGRGTQYFGPGTRLLVL.

This clonotype was seen at least ten times. The rearrangement joins TRBV12-3 or TRBV12-4 to TRBJ2-3; perhaps D is TRBD1 or TRBD2 (6 bases each). With 6 bases removed from V and 1 base from J, the gap between germline ends came to 14 bases. This CDR3 has 15 residues. Here the CDR3 DNA reads TGTGCCAGCAGCGGGCCGGGGGCCCGCACAGATACGCAGTATTTT. Protein product: CASSGPGARTDTQYF.

This clonotype has only a few counts. V and J are TRBV15 and TRBJ2-2; 15 bases fit TRBD2. The CDR3 length is 19 residues. Germline V CDR1 and CDR2: LNHNV, YYDKDF (reference sequence). J lost 4 bases, V lost 1 base, and 7 bases had no gene match. The chain's CDR3 is CATSRGIPGLAGGTGELFF. Written as DNA, the CDR3 is TGTGCCACCAGCAGAGGAATTCCGGGACTAGCGGGGGGCACCGGGGAGCTGTTTTTT.

Ten or more counts support this clonotype. This chain links TRBV18 with TRBJ1-2, with D unclear. Deletions cut 3 bases from V and 4 bases from J, with 9 bases between. The CDR3 is made up of 13 amino acids. The germline gives CDR1 KGHSH, CDR2 LQKENI. The CDR3 nucleotides are TGTGCCAGCTCACCGGACCTGGGCTATGGCTACACCTTC. Its protein is CASSPDLGYGYTF.

This clonotype was detected many times. The chain has TRBV7-9 and TRBJ1-5; D gene ambiguous. V was pared by 1 base and J by 3 bases, with 10 bases between. The CDR3 is made up of 15 amino acids. The germline gives CDR1 SEHNR, CDR2 FQNEAQ (reference sequence). In DNA form, the CDR3 reads TGTGCCAGCAGCTTAGGACCGGGGTTCAATCAGCCCCAGCATTTT. It yields the protein CASSLGPGFNQPQHF. Complete variable domain (other parts from reference TRBV7-9 and TRBJ1-5): DTGVSQNPRHKITKRGQNVTFRCDPISEHNRLYWYRQTLGQGPEFLTYFQNEAQLEKSRLLSDRFSAERPKGSFSTLEIQRTEQGDSAMYLCASSLGPGFNQPQHFGDGTRLSIL.

This clonotype has only a few counts. The chain carries TRBV9 and TRBJ2-1; 9 nucleotides agree with TRBD1. From germline, CDR1 is SGDLS and CDR2 YYNGEE. The V and J ends lost 5 bases and 6 bases, in that order; junction bases with no gene match: 6. CDR3 length: 14 residues. The DNA of the CDR3 is TGTGCCAGCAGTATGACAGGGGGAGTCAATGAGCAGTTCTTC. Translating it yields CASSMTGGVNEQFF.

This clonotype was counted between two and nine times. The J gene is TRBJ2-2, the V gene TRBV7-8; the D gene could be TRBD1 or TRBD2 (5 bases each). CDR3 length equals 15 residues. V was trimmed by 6 bases and J by 6 bases, leaving 17 bases between them. Germline V CDR1 and CDR2: SGHVS, FQNEAQ. The CDR3 loop reads CASRRGVGFPGELFF. The CDR3 bases are TGTGCCAGCAGAAGAGGGGTTGGATTTCCCGGGGAGCTGTTTTTT.

CDR3 in DNA: TGTGCCAGCAGCCAAGATTCGGGCAGGGCACTTGGCTACACCTTC. Protein: CASSQDSGRALGYTF. This chain joins TRBV4-2 and TRBJ1-2; maybe TRBD1 (5 bases). V was trimmed by 0 bases and J by 7 bases, leaving 15 bases between them. The CDR3 consists of 15 residues. CDR1 and CDR2 (germline): LGHNA, YNFKEQ.

The chain employs TRBV5-4 and TRBJ2-7; 9 bases line up with TRBD1. This CDR3 is built from 15 residues. From germline, CDR1 is SGHNT and CDR2 YYREEE (reference sequence). V gave up 1 base and J gave up 2 bases; unmatched junction bases: 4. The chain's CDR3 is CASSLLGQGAYEQYF. DNA for the CDR3: TGTGCCAGCAGCTTGTTGGGACAGGGCGCCTACGAGCAGTACTTC.

This clonotype was seen repeatedly, ten times or more. A read error may account for a junction end that differs from germline. The chain uses TRBV7-9 and TRBJ2-1, with 9 bases aligning to TRBD2. CDR3 length: 14 residues. Germline assignment: CDR1 SEHNR and CDR2 FQNEAQ (reference sequence). CDR3 sequence reads: CASSLGLAGATEKF. The CDR3, as DNA: TGTGCCAGCAGCTTAGGATTAGCGGGGGCCACCGAAAAGTTC.

This clonotype was found many times. The chain combines TRBV7-3 with TRBJ2-5; 11 bases align to TRBD1. The CDR3 runs 13 residues. CDR1 is SGHTA and CDR2 is FQGTGA in the germline V gene. The trim removed 5 bases at V and 7 bases at J, leaving 3 bases unmatched. The chain's CDR3 is CASSPDRGRTQYF. The CDR3 region has the DNA TGTGCCAGCAGCCCGGACAGGGGGCGGACCCAGTACTTC. The complete variable domain, with remaining parts taken from reference TRBV7-3 and TRBJ2-5, reads GAGVSQTPSNKVTEKGKYVELRCDPISGHTALYWYRQSLGQGPEFLIYFQGTGAADDSGLPNDRFFAVRPEGSVSTLKIQRTERGDSAVYLCASSPDRGRTQYFGPGTRLLVL.